This is a list of T cell receptor beta chains from one sample in a study of T cell responses to AZD1222 COVID-19 vaccine. TCRdb keeps only in-frame clones here, not all; method: immunoSEQ multiplex PCR. The data show about 150,000 clones, just over 90% seen once. The specimen was peripheral blood, collected on day 0 of AZD1222 vaccination. These receptors were obtained from an adult in good health. Each CDR3 is given without its conserved first and last residue. The order of the fields is V gene, CDR3 protein.

V: TRBV9; CDR3: ASSSLGGARDHYGYT
V: TRBV5-6; CDR3: ASSFWGGGSYEQY
V: TRBV4-3; CDR3: ASSQARRRSGNTIY
V: TRBV19; CDR3: ARILRPKADTEAF
V: TRBV30; CDR3: AWSPGTNYGYT
V: TRBV6-1; CDR3: ASSERGNEQF
V: TRBV29-1; CDR3: SVEGGGGFYGYT
V: TRBV10-3; CDR3: AISEPGSTEAF
V: TRBV5-6; CDR3: ASRMTGENTEAF
V: TRBV18; CDR3: ASSPTDYNSPLH
V: TRBV28; CDR3: ASSFGGFNYGYT
V: TRBV4-1; CDR3: ASSQSHYGTGDDYGYT
V: TRBV4-3; CDR3: ASSQDRAGNTGELF
V: TRBV13; CDR3: ASSYHSGTGGTEAF
V: TRBV2; CDR3: ASNSIAAGEQY
V: TRBV5-1; CDR3: ASSLQGADHGELF
V: TRBV9; CDR3: ASSVGGGSADYGYT
V: TRBV11-3; CDR3: ASSSPIPGPKTQY
V: TRBV27; CDR3: ASSWGGGLNTEAF
V: TRBV28; CDR3: ASSLSGISTEAF
V: TRBV7-2; CDR3: ASSLDRNTEAF
V: TRBV11-2; CDR3: ASSLRRGQGDTGELF
V: TRBV4-1; CDR3: ASSQERTGGVYEQY
V: TRBV10-3; CDR3: AISDRSDTQY
V: TRBV27; CDR3: ASSFSGVSRVSYEQY
V: TRBV5-4; CDR3: ASSSSTRSEKLF
V: TRBV30; CDR3: AWSPGTTGRPQH
V: TRBV28; CDR3: ASRGVETEAF
V: TRBV29-1; CDR3: SAGTGGNTEAF
V: TRBV7-2; CDR3: ASSSRGNQPQH
V: TRBV6-5; CDR3: ASMETFNQPQH
V: TRBV6-5; CDR3: ASSFPRQGGNSPLH
V: TRBV11-1; CDR3: ASSFAQGNYEQY
V: TRBV3-1/TRBV3-2; CDR3: ASSQDWGQYNSPLH
V: TRBV4-1; CDR3: ASSQVGTGAYSGANVLT
V: TRBV14; CDR3: ASSSRDRLNTEAF
V: TRBV27; CDR3: ASSLSLGIGYT
V: TRBV5-4; CDR3: ASSKGTDTQY
V: TRBV29-1; CDR3: SVVNQKLPYGYT
V: TRBV10-3; CDR3: AISPGDLGNTEAF
V: TRBV10-3; CDR3: AISESKDRGGEQY
V: TRBV7-2; CDR3: ASSLNYRLRTDTQY
V: TRBV4-2; CDR3: ASSQDSGTFYGYT
V: TRBV28; CDR3: ASIQDRISNTEAF
V: TRBV19; CDR3: ASSIVAGGFYEQY
V: TRBV7-9; CDR3: ASSLGPALQAF
V: TRBV10-3; CDR3: AIRGDNEQF
V: TRBV28; CDR3: ASSFLGRGTEAF
V: TRBV7-9; CDR3: ASSLDTSLREQY
V: TRBV7-2; CDR3: ASSLARPGSGNTIY
V: TRBV5-1; CDR3: ASSPDSSSGNTIY
V: TRBV9; CDR3: ASSAHDRPSYNEQF
V: TRBV7-2; CDR3: ASSQTGLYNSPLH
V: TRBV5-5; CDR3: ASSLGVGNQPQH
V: TRBV6-6; CDR3: ASSLTGGKGGYGYT
V: TRBV5-6; CDR3: ASSLPGQGAGTEAF
V: TRBV27; CDR3: ASSFMDGQETQY
V: TRBV30; CDR3: AWRTGGGDGYT
V: TRBV6-5; CDR3: ASGLTSGIQETQY
V: TRBV7-9; CDR3: ASSLGEDATNEKLF